The 21 T cell receptor beta chains given below trace back to one sample, sequenced in a study of OX40 agonist ivuxolimab in advanced cancers. Sequenced by immunoSEQ multiplex PCR; TCRdb stores in-frame clones only, minus some. This table holds around 100,000 clones, roughly 95% found once. Sequences were derived from CD4+ or CD8+ T cells sorted from blood, sampled in a trial of the OX40 agonist ivuxolimab. The receptors stem from an adult with an advanced solid tumor such as melanoma, head and neck, liver or kidney cancer.

The chain has TRBV4-2 and TRBJ2-7; TRBD2 matches at 11 bases. This CDR3 spans 16 amino acids. V shed 1 base and J 4 bases; nucleotides not matched to a gene: 6. From germline, CDR1 is LGHNA and CDR2 YNFKEQ. The CDR3 DNA reads as TGTGCCAGCAGCCAAGCTCCGGGACTAGCGGAGTACGAGCAGTACTTC. Amino acid sequence: CASSQAPGLAEYEQYF.

V is TRBV6-5 and J is TRBJ2-2, with 9 nucleotides matching TRBD1. The CDR3 length is 14 residues. Looked up from germline, CDR1 is MNHEY and CDR2 is SVGAGI. The trim removed 6 bases at V and 6 bases at J, leaving 5 bases unmatched. The DNA of the CDR3 is TGTGCCAGCAGCCGGACAGGGGCGGCCGGGGAGCTGTTTTTT. This translates into CASSRTGAAGELFF.

This sequence joins TRBV27 and TRBJ2-7; 8 nucleotides line up with TRBD2. With V trimmed by 5 bases and J by 3 bases, 6 bases remained unmatched. The V gene's germline CDR1 is MNHEY and CDR2 SMNVEV (reference sequence). CDR3 length: 14 residues. CDR3 sequence: CASSKTSANYEQYF. The CDR3 DNA follows: TGTGCCAGCAGTAAGACTAGCGCCAACTACGAGCAGTACTTC.

The J gene is TRBJ2-7, the V gene TRBV27, with D possibly being TRBD2 (6 bases). This CDR3 spans 13 amino acids. Trimming shortened V by 4 bases and J by 3 bases, and 10 bases separated the two germline ends. Germline V gene sequence: CDR1 MNHEY, CDR2 SMNVEV (reference sequence). In DNA form, the CDR3 reads TGTGCCAGCAGTTGGCAGGGAGGCTACGAGCAGTACTTC. It codes for CASSWQGGYEQYF.

The chain links TRBV25-1 to TRBJ1-6; TRBD1 is a possible D gene (5 bases). The CDR3 has 14 residues. Per germline, CDR1 MGHDK and CDR2 SYGVNS. V dropped 1 base and J dropped 8 bases, with 9 bases sitting between them. The CDR3 here is CASSEWGLDSPLHF. In DNA, the CDR3 is TGTGCCAGCAGTGAATGGGGGTTAGATTCACCCCTCCACTTT.

This clone was recorded a few times. The chain links TRBV5-6 to TRBJ2-1, with TRBD2 as a possible D gene (5 bases). Germline CDR1 is SGHDT and CDR2 is YYEEEE. The CDR3 loop spans 14 amino acids. Trimming removed 0 bases from V and 8 bases from J, with 12 bases in between. Here the CDR3 DNA reads TGTGCCAGCAGCTTGGTCCGAGGAGGCGATGAGCAGTTCTTC. Its protein is CASSLVRGGDEQFF.

This clone was seen a single time. The rearrangement links TRBV9 to TRBJ2-7; a weak D match, TRBD2 (7 bases). Trimming pared 4 bases from V and 2 bases from J, leaving 13 bases between. Germline CDR1 is SGDLS and CDR2 is YYNGEE. This CDR3 has 14 residues. The CDR3 region is CASSTYGGPYEQYF. The CDR3 nucleotides are TGTGCCAGCAGCACCTACGGGGGGCCCTACGAGCAGTACTTC.

The V call is TRBV29-1, the J call TRBJ1-2; a possible D gene is TRBD1 (6 bases). Germline CDR1 SQVTM, CDR2 ANQGSEA. The CDR3 is 13 residues long. V lost 5 bases and J lost 8, with 18 bases in between. The DNA for the CDR3 is TGCAGCGTTACCAGCGGGGGGCTTGACGGCTACACCTTC. Its translation: CSVTSGGLDGYTF.

In nucleotides, the CDR3 is TGTGCCAGCAGCCAAACTGCGGGAGTTATCTACGAGCAGTACTTC. Translation: CASSQTAGVIYEQYF. The chain joins TRBV9 to TRBJ2-7; the match to TRBD2 covers 7 bases. Germline V gene sequence: CDR1 SGDLS, CDR2 YYNGEE. This CDR3 contains 15 residues. Germline trimming cut 4 bases from V and 3 bases from J; bases unmatched to any gene: 10.

The V call is TRBV19, the J call TRBJ2-1; weak D call: TRBD2 (5 bases). Germline V gene data show CDR1 as LNHDA and CDR2 as SQIVND (reference sequence). CDR3 size: 14 residues. Trimming removed 5 bases from V and 0 bases from J, with 8 bases in between. CDR3 bases: TGTGCCAGTAGTGCCCGGGACTCCTACAATGAGCAGTTCTTC. It is translated as CASSARDSYNEQFF.

V usage is TRBV29-1 and J usage is TRBJ2-7, with no clear D. With 6 bases removed from V and 2 bases from J, the gap between germline ends came to 11 bases. Looked up from germline, CDR1 is SQVTM and CDR2 is ANQGSEA. CDR3 size: 12 residues. CDR3 residues: CSVGRSAYEQYF. For the CDR3, the DNA is TGCAGCGTCGGTAGGAGTGCCTACGAGCAGTACTTC.

This chain uses TRBV5-5 with TRBJ1-2; a possible D gene is TRBD1 (5 bases). The V end was cut by 3 bases, the J end by 8 bases, with 26 bases between. Germline CDR1 reads SGHKS; CDR2 reads YYEKEE (reference sequence). The CDR3 has 17 amino acids. The CDR3 nucleotides read TGTGCCAGCAGCTCGCCCGGGGCTACCCTAACTGGAAGCGGCTACACCTTC. This gives the protein CASSSPGATLTGSGYTF. The variable domain in full, with the rest retrieved from reference TRBV5-5 and TRBJ1-2, is DAGVTQSPTHLIKTRGQQVTLRCSPISGHKSVSWYQQVLGQGPQFIFQYYEKEERGRGNFPDRFSARQFPNYSSELNVNALLLGDSALYLCASSSPGATLTGSGYTFGSGTRLTVV.

This clone was seen only once. V is TRBV27 and J is TRBJ2-3, with a tentative D call TRBD2 (7 bases). The CDR3 runs to 13 residues. V dropped 6 bases and J dropped 6 bases, with 13 bases sitting between them. Germline CDR1 reads MNHEY; CDR2 reads SMNVEV (reference sequence). For the CDR3, the DNA is TGTGCCAGCAGAGGGGGGGATAGGGATACGCAGTATTTT. This translates into CASRGGDRDTQYF.

This chain links TRBV2 with TRBJ1-2; no definite D call. The CDR3 covers 10 residues. Per the germline V gene, CDR1 is SNHLY and CDR2 is FYNNEI. CDR3 in amino acids: CASSGYGYTF. For the CDR3, the DNA is TGTGCAAGCTCAGGATATGGCTACACCTTC.

The rearrangement uses TRBV7-6 and TRBJ2-1; D remains unclear. This CDR3 contains 18 residues. Germline CDR1 is SGHVS and CDR2 is FNYEAQ. V was pared by 5 bases and J by 0 bases, with 20 bases between. The CDR3 here is CASSPERTAPSSYNEQFF. Written as DNA, the CDR3 is TGTGCCAGCAGCCCCGAACGCACAGCACCAAGCTCCTACAATGAGCAGTTCTTC.

V and J are TRBV13 and TRBJ2-7; 13 nucleotides match TRBD2. The length of the CDR3 is 17 residues. Germline V gene data show CDR1 as PRHDT and CDR2 as FYEKMQ (reference sequence). Trimming at V came to 5 bases and at J to 9 bases, leaving 16 bases not matched to a gene. The DNA of the CDR3 is TGTGCCAGCAGCCCCGGGACTAGCGGGATGGGTGGCATTGTGCAGTACTTC. This encodes CASSPGTSGMGGIVQYF. Full variable domain (rest looked up from reference TRBV13 and TRBJ2-7): AAGVIQSPRHLIKEKRETATLKCYPIPRHDTVYWYQQGPGQDPQFLISFYEKMQSDKGSIPDRFSAQQFSDYHSELNMSSLELGDSALYFCASSPGTSGMGGIVQYFGPGTRLTVT.

J is TRBJ1-1 and V is TRBV27; tentative D call: TRBD1 (5 bases). This CDR3 is built from 15 residues. Per germline, CDR1 MNHEY and CDR2 SMNVEV (reference sequence). V was shortened by 7 bases and J by 0 bases, with 15 bases between the two germline ends. CDR3 bases: TGTGCCAGCACCCCGGTGGGGGATATGAACACTGAAGCTTTCTTT. This gives the protein CASTPVGDMNTEAFF.

The CDR3 here is CASSEYSGSPEQYF. As DNA, the CDR3 is TGTGCCAGCAGTGAGTACAGCGGGAGCCCCGAGCAGTACTTC. The V and J genes are TRBV11-2 and TRBJ2-7; 8 bases are a match to TRBD2. J lost 6 bases, V lost 6 bases, and 10 bases had no gene match. This CDR3 comprises 14 residues. Looked up from germline, CDR1 is SGHAT and CDR2 is FQNNGV.

V and J are TRBV11-2 and TRBJ1-2; 8 bases agree with TRBD1. Germline trimming cut 2 bases from V and 7 bases from J; bases unmatched to any gene: 15. CDR3 length: 17 residues. Germline V gene data show CDR1 as SGHAT and CDR2 as FQNNGV. The CDR3: CASSLYDSGTGFFGYTF. DNA of the CDR3: TGTGCCAGCAGCTTATATGACTCCGGGACAGGATTTTTTGGCTACACCTTC.

The V gene is TRBV29-1, the J gene TRBJ2-3; D perhaps matches TRBD2 (5 bases). The V and J ends lost 6 bases and 0 bases respectively, with 10 bases between them. The CDR3 contains 13 residues. Germline CDR1 SQVTM, CDR2 ANQGSEA. The CDR3 bases are TGCAGCGTGGGAGTCACTAGCACAGATACGCAGTATTTT. Translated, it gives CSVGVTSTDTQYF.

The chain links TRBV30 to TRBJ2-7; TRBD2 is a possible D gene (5 bases). The CDR3 extends over 17 amino acids. Germline V CDR1 and CDR2: GTSNPN, SVGIG (reference sequence). The V and J ends lost 4 bases and 4 bases respectively, with 26 bases between them. CDR3 DNA: TGTGCCTGGATGACTCGTCGAGGGTCGTCTCTAAAGTACGAGCAGTACTTC. This codes for CAWMTRRGSSLKYEQYF.